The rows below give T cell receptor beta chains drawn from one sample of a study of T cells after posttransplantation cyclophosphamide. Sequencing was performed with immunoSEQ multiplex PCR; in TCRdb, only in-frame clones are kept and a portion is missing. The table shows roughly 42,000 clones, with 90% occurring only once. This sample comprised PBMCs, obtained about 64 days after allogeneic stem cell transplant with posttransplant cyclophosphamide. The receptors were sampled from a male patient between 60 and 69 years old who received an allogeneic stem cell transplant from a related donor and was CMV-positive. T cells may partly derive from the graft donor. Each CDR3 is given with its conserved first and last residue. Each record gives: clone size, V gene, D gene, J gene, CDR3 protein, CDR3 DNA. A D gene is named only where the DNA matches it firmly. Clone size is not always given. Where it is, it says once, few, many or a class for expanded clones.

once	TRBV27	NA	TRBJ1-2	CASGGGTYYGYTF	TGTGCCAGCGGGGGAGGGACCTACTATGGCTACACCTTC
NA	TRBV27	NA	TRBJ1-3	CASSSAGMRGNTIYF	TGTGCCAGCAGTTCTGCGGGGATGAGAGGAAACACCATATATTTT
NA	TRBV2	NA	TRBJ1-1	CATKETQATATEAFF	TGTGCCACAAAAGAAACACAGGCCACGGCAACTGAAGCTTTCTTT
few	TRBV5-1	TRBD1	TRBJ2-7	CASSLGGTGGFYEQYF	TGCGCCAGCAGCTTGGGGGGGACAGGGGGCTTCTACGAGCAGTACTTC
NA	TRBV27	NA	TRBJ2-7	CASSWADSYEQYF	TGTGCCAGCAGTTGGGCGGACAGCTACGAGCAGTACTTC
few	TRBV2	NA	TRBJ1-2	CASRGTGGAPGGYTF	TGTGCCAGCAGGGGGACGGGAGGGGCTCCGGGAGGCTACACCTTC
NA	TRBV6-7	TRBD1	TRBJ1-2	CASLQSPRRGICRFAGGGYTF	TGTGCCAGCCTTCAAAGCCCCCGCAGGGGGATTTGCCGGTTTGCGGGGGGGGGCTACACCTTC
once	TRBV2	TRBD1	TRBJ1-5	CASSPNRGFLRQGNQPQHF	TGTGCCAGCAGCCCGAACAGGGGCTTCTTGAGACAGGGCAATCAGCCCCAGCATTTT
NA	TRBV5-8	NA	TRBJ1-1	CASSLGLNRNLGNTEAFF	TGTGCCAGCAGCTTGGGACTGAATCGCAACCTGGGGAACACTGAAGCTTTCTTT
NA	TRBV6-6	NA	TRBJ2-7	CASSYSRPAYEQYF	TGTGCCAGCAGTTACTCGCGGCCGGCCTACGAGCAGTACTTC
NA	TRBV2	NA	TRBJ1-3	CASSPIGVSSGNTIYF	TGTGCCAGCTCCCCCATCGGGGTCAGCTCTGGAAACACCATATATTTT
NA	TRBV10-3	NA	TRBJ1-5	CAISETPDQPQHF	TGTGCCATCAGTGAGACCCCAGATCAGCCCCAGCATTTT
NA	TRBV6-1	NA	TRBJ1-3	CASSVVRGNTIYF	TGTGCCAGCAGTGTGGTGCGTGGAAACACCATATATTTT
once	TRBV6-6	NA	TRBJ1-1	CASPETANTEAFF	TGTGCCAGCCCCGAGACAGCAAACACTGAAGCTTTCTTT
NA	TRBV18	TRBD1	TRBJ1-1	CASSPLQGDSGTEAFF	TGTGCCAGCTCACCGTTACAAGGGGACAGCGGGACTGAAGCTTTCTTT
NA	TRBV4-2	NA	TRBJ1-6	CASSQDSENSPLHF	TGTGCCAGCAGCCAAGACAGTGAAAATTCACCCCTCCACTTT
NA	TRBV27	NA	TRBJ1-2	CASKGRGPVLNYGYTF	TGTGCCAGCAAGGGGAGGGGTCCAGTTCTGAACTATGGCTACACCTTC
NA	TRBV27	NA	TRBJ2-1	CASSPTGGRGTYNEQFF	TGTGCCAGCAGTCCCACTGGTGGCAGGGGCACGTACAATGAGCAGTTCTTC
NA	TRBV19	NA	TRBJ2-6	CASSSRGGGANVLTF	TGTGCCAGTAGTTCCCGGGGAGGTGGGGCCAACGTCCTGACTTTC
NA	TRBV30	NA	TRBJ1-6	CAFEPPAARNSPLHF	TGTGCTTTCGAACCCCCCGCGGCGAGGAATTCACCCCTCCACTTT
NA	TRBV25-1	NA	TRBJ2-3	CASTERGAGADTQYF	TGTGCCAGCACCGAACGTGGGGCAGGGGCAGATACGCAGTATTTT
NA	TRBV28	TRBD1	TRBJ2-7	CASSLSDRVYEQYF	TGTGCCAGCAGTTTAAGTGACAGGGTCTACGAGCAGTACTTC
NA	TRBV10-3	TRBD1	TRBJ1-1	CAISLGQGNTEAFF	TGTGCCATCAGTTTGGGACAGGGGAACACTGAAGCTTTCTTT
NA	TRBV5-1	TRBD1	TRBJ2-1	CASKAPGQGANEQFF	TGCGCCAGCAAAGCTCCGGGACAGGGGGCGAATGAGCAGTTCTTC
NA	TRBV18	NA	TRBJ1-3	CASSPREGGSGNTIYF	TGTGCCAGCTCACCGAGAGAAGGGGGTTCAGGAAACACCATATATTTT
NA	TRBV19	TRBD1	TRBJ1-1	CASSSLTGSYMAFF	TGTGCCAGTAGTTCATTGACAGGGTCGTATATGGCTTTCTTT
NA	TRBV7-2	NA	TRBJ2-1	CASSPYNEQFF	TGTGCCAGCAGCCCATACAATGAGCAGTTCTTC
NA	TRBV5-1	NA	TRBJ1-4	CASSSQGATNEKLFF	TGCGCCAGCAGCTCACAGGGTGCAACTAATGAAAAACTGTTTTTT
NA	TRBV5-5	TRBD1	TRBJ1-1	CASSSPPDRPMNTEAFF	TGTGCCAGCAGCTCCCCTCCGGACAGGCCAATGAACACTGAAGCTTTCTTT
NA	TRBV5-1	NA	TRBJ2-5	CASSLGRETQYF	TGCGCCAGCAGCTTGGGTAGAGAGACCCAGTACTTC
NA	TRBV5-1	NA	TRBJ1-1	CASSLSPVTEAFF	TGCGCCAGCAGCTTGTCCCCCGTGACTGAAGCTTTCTTT
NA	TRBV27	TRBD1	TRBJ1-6	CASSLKGQGTFGSPLHF	TGTGCCAGCAGCCTCAAAGGACAGGGCACTTTCGGTTCACCCCTCCACTTT
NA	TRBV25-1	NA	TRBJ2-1	CASEIGGRGQYNEQFF	TGTGCCAGCGAAATAGGAGGCCGAGGACAGTACAATGAGCAGTTCTTC
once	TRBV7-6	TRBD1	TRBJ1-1	CASSSGQGYTEAFF	TGTGCCAGCAGCTCGGGACAGGGGTACACTGAAGCTTTCTTT
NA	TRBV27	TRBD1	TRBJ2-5	CASSSNDRVYQETQYF	TGTGCCAGCAGTTCCAACGACAGGGTGTACCAAGAGACCCAGTACTTC
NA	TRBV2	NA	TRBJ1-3	CASSYRTVGSYSGNTIYF	TGTGCCAGCAGTTACCGTACGGTCGGGTCTTACTCTGGAAACACCATATATTTT
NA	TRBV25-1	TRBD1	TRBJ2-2	CASSSDRANTGELFF	TGTGCCAGCAGTAGTGACAGGGCGAACACCGGGGAGCTGTTTTTT
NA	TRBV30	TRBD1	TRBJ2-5	CAWIGQGDIWETQYF	TGTGCCTGGATCGGGCAGGGGGATATTTGGGAGACCCAGTACTTC
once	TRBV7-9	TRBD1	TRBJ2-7	CASSYPTGTYEQYF	TGTGCCAGCAGCTACCCGACAGGGACCTACGAGCAGTACTTC
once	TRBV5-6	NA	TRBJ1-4	CASSFGLTNEKLFF	TGTGCCAGCAGCTTTGGCCTGACTAATGAAAAACTGTTTTTT
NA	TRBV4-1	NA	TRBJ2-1	CASSQFGEPFF	TGCGCCAGCAGCCAATTTGGGGAGCCGTTCTTC
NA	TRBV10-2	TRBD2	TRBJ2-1	CASSSSGGRGGEQFF	TGCGCCAGCAGTTCCAGCGGGGGGCGGGGCGGTGAGCAGTTCTTC
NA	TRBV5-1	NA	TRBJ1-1	CASSLIAGALNTEAFF	TGCGCCAGCAGCTTGATTGCCGGAGCCCTGAACACTGAAGCTTTCTTT
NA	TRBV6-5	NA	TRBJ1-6	CASSYATGRLSSPLHF	TGTGCCAGCAGTTACGCTACCGGCAGGTTAAGTTCACCCCTCCACTTT
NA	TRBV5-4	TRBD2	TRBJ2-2	CASSLEAGDTGELFF	TGTGCCAGCAGCTTGGAAGCGGGGGACACCGGGGAGCTGTTTTTT
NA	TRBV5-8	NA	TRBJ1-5	CASSWSRGSNQPQHF	TGTGCCAGCAGCTGGAGCCGGGGTAGCAATCAGCCCCAGCATTTT
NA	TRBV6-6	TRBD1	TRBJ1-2	CASSYVRTGGREGYTF	TGTGCCAGCAGTTACGTTCGGACAGGGGGCAGAGAAGGCTACACCTTC
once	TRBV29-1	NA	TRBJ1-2	CSVAPGTF	NA
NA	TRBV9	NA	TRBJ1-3	CASSAGDGRSSGNTIYF	TGTGCCAGCAGCGCCGGGGACGGGAGAAGCTCTGGAAACACCATATATTTT
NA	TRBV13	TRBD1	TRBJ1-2	CASSLRTGVQYGYTF	TGTGCCAGCAGCTTAAGGACAGGGGTCCAATATGGCTACACCTTC
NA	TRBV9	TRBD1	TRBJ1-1	CATTRDPTGGTEAFF	TGTGCCACCACGCGAGACCCGACAGGGGGCACTGAAGCTTTCTTT
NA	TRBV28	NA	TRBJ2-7	CASSFHRYEQYF	TGTGCCAGCAGTTTCCATAGATACGAGCAGTACTTC
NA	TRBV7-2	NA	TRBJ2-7	CASSLAGGSYEQYF	TGTGCCAGCAGCTTAGCGGGGGGTTCCTACGAGCAGTACTTC
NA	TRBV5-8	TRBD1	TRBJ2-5	CASSGTGGETQYF	TGTGCCAGCAGCGGGACAGGGGGAGAGACCCAGTACTTC
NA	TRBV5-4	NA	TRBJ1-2	CASSLDRTSGYTF	TGTGCCAGCAGCCTTGACAGGACCAGTGGCTACACCTTC